One sample yielded the 15 T cell receptor beta chains listed below, sequenced in a study of T cell responses to AZD1222 COVID-19 vaccine. TCRdb keeps only in-frame clones here, not all; method: immunoSEQ multiplex PCR. Found here are about 130,000 clones, roughly 90% of them singletons; the top ten hold about 1.6%. The material sequenced was peripheral blood, taken on day 0 of AZD1222 vaccination. These receptors originate from an adult in good health.

V and J are TRBV18 and TRBJ1-6, with D possibly matching TRBD1 (6 bases). The CDR3 loop spans 17 amino acids. The germline V and J ends were trimmed by 3 bases and 2 bases, with 14 bases remaining between them. The germline V gene has CDR1 KGHSH and CDR2 LQKENI. The CDR3 DNA reads TGTGCCAGCTCACCGGGGTTGGACAGTACCTATAATTCACCCCTCCACTTT. This encodes CASSPGLDSTYNSPLHF.

This sequence joins TRBV11-3 and TRBJ1-4; D call uncertain. Germline assignment: CDR1 SGHNT and CDR2 YENEEA. Trimming left V 0 bases short and J 7 bases short, with 3 bases between. The CDR3 consists of 12 residues. CDR3 protein: CASSLDLEKLFF. For the CDR3, the DNA is TGTGCCAGCAGCTTAGACCTTGAAAAACTGTTTTTT.

The chain has TRBV30 and TRBJ1-3, with unresolved D. CDR3 size: 13 residues. V was trimmed by 5 bases and J by 2 bases, leaving 10 bases between them. Germline V gene lookup returns CDR1 GTSNPN and CDR2 SVGIG (reference sequence). The CDR3 here is CAWGIAAGNTIYF. CDR3 DNA sequence: TGTGCCTGGGGGATTGCTGCTGGAAACACCATATATTTT.

J is TRBJ2-1 and V is TRBV29-1; a weak D match, TRBD2 (7 bases). There are 13 residues in the CDR3. CDR1 is SQVTM and CDR2 is ANQGSEA in the germline V gene. Trimming shortened V by 4 bases and J by 5 bases, and 12 bases separated the two germline ends. CDR3 coding DNA: TGCAGCGTTGCCAGGGGAGGGAACAATGAGCAGTTCTTC. It is translated as CSVARGGNNEQFF.

The genes are TRBV28 and TRBJ2-7, with D maybe TRBD1 (5 bases). Germline CDR1 reads MDHEN; CDR2 reads SYDVKM. Trimming cost V 3 bases and J 0 bases, with 15 bases left between them. The length of the CDR3 is 16 residues. The chain's CDR3 is CASSLGGQSSSYEQYF. The CDR3 DNA follows: TGTGCCAGCAGTTTGGGTGGACAATCGAGCTCCTACGAGCAGTACTTC.

This chain joins TRBV10-3 and TRBJ1-1; 7 nucleotides align to TRBD1. J gave up 1 base and V 0 bases, and 5 bases lay outside the gene matches. The germline V gene has CDR1 ENHRY and CDR2 SYGVKD. The CDR3 has 16 residues. CDR3: CAISESGGQENTEAFF. The CDR3 coding sequence is TGTGCCATCAGTGAGTCCGGTGGACAGGAGAACACTGAAGCTTTCTTT.

About this clone: The junction departs from the called germline gene at one end, perhaps through a read error. The V and J genes are TRBV12-3 or TRBV12-4 and TRBJ1-2; unclear D gene. The CDR3 length is 12 residues. The CDR3 sequence: CASSLGGYDYTF. CDR3 DNA sequence: TGTGCCAGCAGTTTAGGAGGCTATGACTACACCTTC.

The rearrangement joins TRBV19 to TRBJ1-1; D is possibly TRBD1 (6 bases). Trimming pared 6 bases from V and 5 bases from J, leaving 13 bases between. The CDR3 runs to 13 residues. Germline V gives CDR1 LNHDA, CDR2 SQIVND (reference sequence). CDR3 region: CASRGGGRTEAFF. Here the CDR3 DNA reads TGTGCCAGTAGGGGAGGGGGGAGGACTGAAGCTTTCTTT.

This clone has more than one count but fewer than ten. The chain employs TRBV21-1 and TRBJ1-2; no DNA check was done on the table's D call, TRBD1. TRBV21-1 is given as a pseudogene. The CDR3 has 16 amino acids. CDR3 loop: CASSKVGARQDYGYTF. The CDR3 coding sequence is TGTGCCAGCAGCAAAGTGGGGGCAAGACAGGACTATGGCTACACCTTC.

There are a few counts of this clone. The chain couples TRBV9 to TRBJ1-6; tentatively, D is TRBD1 (5 bases). Germline V gene sequence: CDR1 SGDLS, CDR2 YYNGEE. The CDR3 is made up of 13 amino acids. Trimming removed 3 bases from V and 11 bases from J, with 12 bases in between. Here the CDR3 reads CASSGRVGPPLHF. CDR3 in DNA: TGTGCCAGCAGCGGCAGGGTAGGTCCACCCCTCCACTTT.

This chain joins TRBV3-1 (or the pseudogene TRBV3-2) and TRBJ1-5; 7 positions match TRBD1. V trimming: 1 base; J trimming: 3 bases; junction bases outside the gene matches: 6. Germline CDR1 is LGHDT and CDR2 is YNNKEL (reference sequence). This CDR3 is 16 amino acids long. CDR3 in DNA: TGTGCCAGCAGCCAAGGTGTCAGGGGGTTCAATCAGCCCCAGCATTTT. This encodes CASSQGVRGFNQPQHF.

This rearrangement joins TRBV3-1 (or the pseudogene TRBV3-2) to TRBJ2-1; 12 bases fit TRBD2. CDR3 length: 15 amino acids. V was pared by 4 bases and J by 9 bases, with 7 bases of the junction left unmatched. From germline, CDR1 is LGHDT and CDR2 YNNKEL (reference sequence). The CDR3 here is CASSRTSGAWGEQFF. The DNA for the CDR3 is TGTGCCAGCAGCCGGACTAGCGGGGCCTGGGGTGAGCAGTTCTTC.

The chain recombines TRBV30 with TRBJ1-6; D uncertain. V was trimmed by 4 bases and J by 8 bases, leaving 15 bases between them. The CDR3 contains 14 residues. The germline CDR1 and CDR2 sequences are GTSNPN and SVGIG (reference sequence). The CDR3: CAWMVWERDSPLHF. The DNA for the CDR3 is TGTGCCTGGATGGTGTGGGAAAGGGATTCACCCCTCCACTTT.

This clone was found once. The chain recombines TRBV10-3 with TRBJ1-1; D gene unclear. CDR1 ENHRY and CDR2 SYGVKD come from the germline V gene. CDR3 size: 13 residues. V was shortened by 4 bases and J by 1 base, with 7 bases between the two germline ends. The CDR3 DNA follows: TGTGCCATCAGTGTTCGTCCGAACACTGAAGCTTTCTTT. It specifies CAISVRPNTEAFF.

J is TRBJ1-4 and V is TRBV9, with TRBD1 matching over 9 bases. Losses at the gene ends were 3 bases for V and 5 bases for J; bases not matched to a gene: 5. The CDR3 has 15 residues. Germline V CDR1 and CDR2: SGDLS, YYNGEE. CDR3 amino acids: CASSADRGGNEKLFF. The CDR3 DNA is TGTGCCAGCAGCGCGGACAGGGGTGGAAATGAAAAACTGTTTTTT.